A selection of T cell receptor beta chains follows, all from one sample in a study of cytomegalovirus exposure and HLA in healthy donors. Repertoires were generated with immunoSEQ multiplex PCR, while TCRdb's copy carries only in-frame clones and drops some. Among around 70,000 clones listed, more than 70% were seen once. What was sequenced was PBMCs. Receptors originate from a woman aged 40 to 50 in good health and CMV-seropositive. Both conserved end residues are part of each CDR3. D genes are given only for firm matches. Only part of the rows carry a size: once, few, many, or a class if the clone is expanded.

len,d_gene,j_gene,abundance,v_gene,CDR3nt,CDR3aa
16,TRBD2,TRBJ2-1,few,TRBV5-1,TGCGCCAGCAGCGTAACCGGGACTAGTAACTACAATGAGCAGTTCTTC,CASSVTGTSNYNEQFF
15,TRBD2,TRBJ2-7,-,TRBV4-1,TGCGCCAGCAGCCAAGTAGTTAGCGGGGGTCTCGAGCAGTACTTC,CASSQVVSGGLEQYF
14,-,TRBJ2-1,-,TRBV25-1,TGTGCCAGCAGTGATCCCGGGGCAGGGGATGAGCAGTTCTTC,CASSDPGAGDEQFF
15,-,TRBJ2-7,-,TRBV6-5,TGTGCCAGCAGCCTCGGGGGACAGTGGGCCTACGAGCAGTACTTC,CASSLGGQWAYEQYF
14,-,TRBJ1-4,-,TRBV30,TGTGCCTGGAGCCCCGGCAGGGTTGGTGAAAAACTGTTTTTT,CAWSPGRVGEKLFF
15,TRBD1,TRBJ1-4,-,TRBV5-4,TGTGCCAGCAGCTTGAGGACAGGGAGAATGGAAAAACTGTTTTTT,CASSLRTGRMEKLFF
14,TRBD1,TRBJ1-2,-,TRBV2,TGTGCCAGCACCCTCGAGGGGGCGGGGTATGGCTACACCTTC,CASTLEGAGYGYTF
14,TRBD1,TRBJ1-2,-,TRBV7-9,TGTGCCAGCAGCTTCCGCGACAGGGATTCTGGCTACACCTTC,CASSFRDRDSGYTF
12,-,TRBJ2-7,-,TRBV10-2,TGCGCCAGCAGATCCGGGACTTACGAGCAGTACTTC,CASRSGTYEQYF
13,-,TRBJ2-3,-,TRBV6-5,TGTGCCAGCAGCCGAAAATCGGCAGATACGCAGTATTTT,CASSRKSADTQYF
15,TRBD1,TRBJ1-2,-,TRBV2,TGTGCCAGCCTCAGACAGGGGGCGACCGTTTATGGCTACACCTTC,CASLRQGATVYGYTF
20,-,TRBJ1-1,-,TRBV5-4,TGTGCCAGCAGCTTGGGGGCAGGGGCCGGGATGTGGCAGGCGGACACTGAAGCTTTCTTT,CASSLGAGAGMWQADTEAFF
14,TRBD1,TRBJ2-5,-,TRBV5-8,TGTGCCAGCAGCCCGGGACAGGGCCAAGAGACCCAGTACTTC,CASSPGQGQETQYF
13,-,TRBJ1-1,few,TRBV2,TGTGCCAGCGTGACAGAGATGAACACTGAAGCTTTCTTT,CASVTEMNTEAFF
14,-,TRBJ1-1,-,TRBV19,TGTGCCAGTAGTATCCAGGGAACGAACACTGAAGCTTTCTTT,CASSIQGTNTEAFF
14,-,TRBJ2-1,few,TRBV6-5,TGTGCCAGCAGTTACCGCGCTAGTTCGGATGAGCAGTTCTTC,CASSYRASSDEQFF
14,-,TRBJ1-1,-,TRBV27,TGTGCCAGCAGTTTAAGGCACGGGGGGACTGAAGCTTTCTTT,CASSLRHGGTEAFF
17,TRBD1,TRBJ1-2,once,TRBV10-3,TGTGCCATCAGTGGGGGGACAGCCCGGAGGGTTGACTATGGCTACACCTTC,CAISGGTARRVDYGYTF
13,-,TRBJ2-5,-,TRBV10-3,TGTGCCATCAGTCGCGACAGCCAAGAGACCCAGTACTTC,CAISRDSQETQYF
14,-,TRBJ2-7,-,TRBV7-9,TGTGCCAGCAGCAGGGGGTCTTACTCCTACGAGCAGTACTTC,CASSRGSYSYEQYF
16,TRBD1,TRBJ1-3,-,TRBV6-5,TGTGCCAGCAGTTACTCGAGGCAGGGGGGCGGAAACACCATATATTTT,CASSYSRQGGGNTIYF
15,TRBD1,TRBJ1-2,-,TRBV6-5,TGTGCCAGCAGGTCCGGGACAGGGGTCCACTATGGCTACACCTTC,CASRSGTGVHYGYTF